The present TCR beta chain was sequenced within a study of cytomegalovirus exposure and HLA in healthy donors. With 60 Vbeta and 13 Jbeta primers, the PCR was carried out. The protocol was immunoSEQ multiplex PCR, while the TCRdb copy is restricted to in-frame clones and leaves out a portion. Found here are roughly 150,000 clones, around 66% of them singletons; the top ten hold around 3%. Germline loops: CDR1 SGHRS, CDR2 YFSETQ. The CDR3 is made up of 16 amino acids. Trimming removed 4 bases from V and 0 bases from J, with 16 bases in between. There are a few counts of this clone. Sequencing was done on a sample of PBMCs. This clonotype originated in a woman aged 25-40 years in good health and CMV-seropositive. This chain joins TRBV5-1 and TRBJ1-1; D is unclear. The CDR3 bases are TGCGCCAGCAGCGCAGGAGGGCCTCCGATGAACACTGAAGCTTTCTTT. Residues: CASSAGGPPMNTEAFF.